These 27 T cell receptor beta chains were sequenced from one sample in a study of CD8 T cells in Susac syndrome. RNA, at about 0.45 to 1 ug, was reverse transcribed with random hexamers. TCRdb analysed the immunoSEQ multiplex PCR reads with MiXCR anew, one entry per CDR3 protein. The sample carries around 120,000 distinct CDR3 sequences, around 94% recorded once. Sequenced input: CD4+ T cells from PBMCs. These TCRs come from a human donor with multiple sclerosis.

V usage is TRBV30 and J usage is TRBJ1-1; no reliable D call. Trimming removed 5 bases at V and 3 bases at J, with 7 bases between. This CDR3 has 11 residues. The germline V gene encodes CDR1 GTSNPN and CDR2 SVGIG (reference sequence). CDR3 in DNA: TGTGCCTGGGCTGGGTACACTGAAGCTTTCTTT. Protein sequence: CAWAGYTEAFF.

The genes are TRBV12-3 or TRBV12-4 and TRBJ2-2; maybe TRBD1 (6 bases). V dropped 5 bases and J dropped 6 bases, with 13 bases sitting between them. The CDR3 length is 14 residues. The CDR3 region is CASSQRTEAGELFF. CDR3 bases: TGTGCCAGCAGTCAACGGACAGAGGCCGGGGAGCTGTTTTTT.

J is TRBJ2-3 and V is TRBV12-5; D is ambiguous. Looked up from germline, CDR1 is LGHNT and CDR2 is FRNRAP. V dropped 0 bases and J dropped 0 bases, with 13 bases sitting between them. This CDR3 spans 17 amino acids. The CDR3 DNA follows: TGTGCTAGTGGTTTGGTACGGGTTATGCTAAGCACAGATACGCAGTATTTT. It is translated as CASGLVRVMLSTDTQYF.

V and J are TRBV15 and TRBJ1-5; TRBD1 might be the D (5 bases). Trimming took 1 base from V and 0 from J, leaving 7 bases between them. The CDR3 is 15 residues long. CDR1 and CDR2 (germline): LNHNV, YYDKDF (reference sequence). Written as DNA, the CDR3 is TGTGCCACCAGCAGAGTAAGGGGTAGCAATCAGCCCCAGCATTTT. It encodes CATSRVRGSNQPQHF.

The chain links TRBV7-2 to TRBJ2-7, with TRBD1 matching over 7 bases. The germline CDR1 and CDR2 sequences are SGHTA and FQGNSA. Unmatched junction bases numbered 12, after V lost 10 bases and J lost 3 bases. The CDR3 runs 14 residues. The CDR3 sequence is CANSQGPPIYEQYF. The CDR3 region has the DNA TGTGCCAACTCACAGGGGCCCCCTATCTACGAGCAGTACTTC. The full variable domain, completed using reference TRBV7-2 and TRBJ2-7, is GAGVSQSPSNKVTEKGKDVELRCDPISGHTALYWYRQSLGQGLEFLIYFQGNSAPDKSGLPSDRFSAERTGGSVSTLTIQRTQQEDSAVYLCANSQGPPIYEQYFGPGTRLTVT.

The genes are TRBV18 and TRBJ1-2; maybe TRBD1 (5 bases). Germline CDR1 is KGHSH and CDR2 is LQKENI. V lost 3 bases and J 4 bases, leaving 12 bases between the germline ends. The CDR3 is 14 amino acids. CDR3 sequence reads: CASSPNRIGYGYTF. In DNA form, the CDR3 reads TGTGCCAGCTCACCTAACAGGATCGGCTATGGCTACACCTTC.

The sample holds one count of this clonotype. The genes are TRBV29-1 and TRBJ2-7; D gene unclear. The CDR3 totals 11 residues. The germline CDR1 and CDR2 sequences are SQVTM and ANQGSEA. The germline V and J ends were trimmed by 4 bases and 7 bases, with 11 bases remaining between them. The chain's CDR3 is CSVGALGEQYF. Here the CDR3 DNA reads TGCAGCGTTGGGGCCCTGGGAGAGCAGTACTTC.

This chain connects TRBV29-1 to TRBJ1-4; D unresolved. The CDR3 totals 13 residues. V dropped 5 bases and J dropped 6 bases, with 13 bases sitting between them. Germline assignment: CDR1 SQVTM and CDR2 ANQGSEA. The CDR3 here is CSVSLGRDEKLFF. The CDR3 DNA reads TGCAGCGTTTCGCTCGGAAGAGATGAAAAACTGTTTTTT.

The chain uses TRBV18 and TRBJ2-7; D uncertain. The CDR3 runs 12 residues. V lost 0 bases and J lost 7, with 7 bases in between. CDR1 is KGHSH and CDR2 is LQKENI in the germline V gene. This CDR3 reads CASSPPLGEQYF. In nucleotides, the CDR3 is TGTGCCAGCTCACCACCACTCGGGGAGCAGTACTTC.

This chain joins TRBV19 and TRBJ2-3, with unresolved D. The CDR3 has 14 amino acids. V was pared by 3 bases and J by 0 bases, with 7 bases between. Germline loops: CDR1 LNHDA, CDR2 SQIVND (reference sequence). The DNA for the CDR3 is TGTGCCAGTAGTATCACGACTAGCACAGATACGCAGTATTTT. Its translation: CASSITTSTDTQYF.

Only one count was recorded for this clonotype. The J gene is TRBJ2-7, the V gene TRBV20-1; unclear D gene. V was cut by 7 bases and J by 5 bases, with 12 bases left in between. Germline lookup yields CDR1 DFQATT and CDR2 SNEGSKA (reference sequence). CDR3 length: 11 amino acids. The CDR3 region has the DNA TGCAGTGTACGAGAGTACCACGAGCAGTACTTC. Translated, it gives CSVREYHEQYF.

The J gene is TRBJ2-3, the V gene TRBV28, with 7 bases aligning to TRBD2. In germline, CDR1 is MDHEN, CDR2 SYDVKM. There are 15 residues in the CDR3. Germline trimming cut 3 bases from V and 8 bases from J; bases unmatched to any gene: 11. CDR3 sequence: CASSFPGLPGPTQYF. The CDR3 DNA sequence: TGTGCCAGCAGTTTCCCGGGACTACCAGGTCCTACGCAGTATTTT.

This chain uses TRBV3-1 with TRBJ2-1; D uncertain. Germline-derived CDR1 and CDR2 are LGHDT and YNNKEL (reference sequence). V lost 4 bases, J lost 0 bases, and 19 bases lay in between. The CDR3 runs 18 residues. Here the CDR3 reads CASSPPLPSMSSYNEQFF. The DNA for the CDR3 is TGTGCCAGCAGCCCCCCCCTCCCTTCTATGAGCTCCTACAATGAGCAGTTCTTC.

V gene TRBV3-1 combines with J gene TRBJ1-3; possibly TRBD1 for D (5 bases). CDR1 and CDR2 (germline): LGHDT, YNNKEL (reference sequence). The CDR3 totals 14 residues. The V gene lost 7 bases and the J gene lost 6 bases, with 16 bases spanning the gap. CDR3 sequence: CASKDTGHINTIYF. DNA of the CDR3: TGTGCCAGCAAGGATACAGGCCACATAAACACCATATATTTT.

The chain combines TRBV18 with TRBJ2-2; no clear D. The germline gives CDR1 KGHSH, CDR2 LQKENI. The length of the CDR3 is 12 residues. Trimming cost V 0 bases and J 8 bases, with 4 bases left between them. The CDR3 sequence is CASSPPPGELFF. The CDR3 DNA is TGTGCCAGCTCACCACCCCCAGGGGAGCTGTTTTTT.

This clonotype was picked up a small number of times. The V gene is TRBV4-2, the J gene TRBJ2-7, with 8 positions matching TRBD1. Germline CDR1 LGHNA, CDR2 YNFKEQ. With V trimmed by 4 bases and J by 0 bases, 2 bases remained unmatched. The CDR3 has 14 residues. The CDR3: CASSPTGVSYEQYF. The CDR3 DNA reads TGTGCCAGCAGCCCGACAGGGGTCTCCTACGAGCAGTACTTC.

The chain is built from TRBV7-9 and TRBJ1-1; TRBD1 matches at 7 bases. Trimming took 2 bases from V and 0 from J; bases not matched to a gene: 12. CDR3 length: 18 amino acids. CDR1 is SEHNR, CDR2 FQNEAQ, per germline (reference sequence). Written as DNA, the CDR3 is TGTGCCAGCAGCTTACGAGACAGGGCCCGGAACTTGAACACTGAAGCTTTCTTT. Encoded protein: CASSLRDRARNLNTEAFF.

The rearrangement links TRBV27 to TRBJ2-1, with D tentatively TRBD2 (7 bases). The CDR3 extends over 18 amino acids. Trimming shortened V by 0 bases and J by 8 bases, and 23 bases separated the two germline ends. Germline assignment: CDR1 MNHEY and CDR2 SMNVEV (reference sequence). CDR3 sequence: CASSLSFPKGGAKDEQFF. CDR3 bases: TGTGCCAGCAGTTTATCTTTCCCCAAGGGGGGGGCAAAAGATGAGCAGTTCTTC.

Here the CDR3 DNA reads TGTGCCACCAGTGACCCCTTTTGGGGAGCCGGGGAGCTGTTTTTT. This translates into CATSDPFWGAGELFF. The gene calls are TRBV24-1 and TRBJ2-2; possibly TRBD2 for D (5 bases). V dropped 4 bases and J dropped 6 bases, with 14 bases sitting between them. The CDR3 is 15 residues long. From germline, CDR1 is KGHDR and CDR2 SFDVKD.

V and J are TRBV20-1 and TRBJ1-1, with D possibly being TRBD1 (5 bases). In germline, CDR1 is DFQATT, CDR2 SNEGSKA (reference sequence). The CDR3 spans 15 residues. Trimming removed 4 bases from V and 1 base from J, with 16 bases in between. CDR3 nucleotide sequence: TGCAGTGCTAATCCTGCGGGGGGATCGAACACTGAAGCTTTCTTT. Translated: CSANPAGGSNTEAFF.

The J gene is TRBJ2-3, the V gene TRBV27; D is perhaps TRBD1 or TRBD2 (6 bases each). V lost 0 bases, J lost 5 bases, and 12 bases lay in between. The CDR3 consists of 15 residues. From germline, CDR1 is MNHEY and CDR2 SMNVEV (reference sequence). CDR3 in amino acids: CASSLSRGGIDTQYF. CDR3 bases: TGTGCCAGCAGTTTATCGAGAGGGGGGATAGATACGCAGTATTTT.

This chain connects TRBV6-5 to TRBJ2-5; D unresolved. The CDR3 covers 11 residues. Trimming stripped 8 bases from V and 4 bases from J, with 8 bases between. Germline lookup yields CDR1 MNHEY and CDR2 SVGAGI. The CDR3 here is CASGSRETQYF. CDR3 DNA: TGTGCCAGCGGGTCGCGAGAGACCCAGTACTTC.

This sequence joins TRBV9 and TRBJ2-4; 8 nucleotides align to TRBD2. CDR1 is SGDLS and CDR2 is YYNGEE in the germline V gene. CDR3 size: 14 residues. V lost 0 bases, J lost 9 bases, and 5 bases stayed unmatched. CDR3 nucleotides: TGTGCCAGCAGCGTAGCCGGGGGGGCGTCCATTCAGTACTTC. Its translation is CASSVAGGASIQYF.

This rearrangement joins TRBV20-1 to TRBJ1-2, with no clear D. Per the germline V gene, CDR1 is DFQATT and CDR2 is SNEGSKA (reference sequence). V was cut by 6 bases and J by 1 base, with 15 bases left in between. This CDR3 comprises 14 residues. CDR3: CSASSVLLNYGYTF. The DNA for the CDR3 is TGCAGTGCGAGCTCAGTCCTACTTAACTATGGCTACACCTTC.

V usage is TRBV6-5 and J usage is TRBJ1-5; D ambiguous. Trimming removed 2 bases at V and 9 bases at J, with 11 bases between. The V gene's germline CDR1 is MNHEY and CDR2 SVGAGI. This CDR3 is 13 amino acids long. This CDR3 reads CASSYSLQGPQHF. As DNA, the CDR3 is TGTGCCAGCAGTTACAGCTTACAAGGGCCCCAGCATTTT.

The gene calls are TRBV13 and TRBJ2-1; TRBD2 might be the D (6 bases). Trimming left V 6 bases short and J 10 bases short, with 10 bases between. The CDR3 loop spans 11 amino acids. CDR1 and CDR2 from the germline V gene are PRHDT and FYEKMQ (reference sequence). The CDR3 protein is CASSTSSEQFF. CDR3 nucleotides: TGTGCCAGCAGTACTAGCAGCGAGCAGTTCTTC.

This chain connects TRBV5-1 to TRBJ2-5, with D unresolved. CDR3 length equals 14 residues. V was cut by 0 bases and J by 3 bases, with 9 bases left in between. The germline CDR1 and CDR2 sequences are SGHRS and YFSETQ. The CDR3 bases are TGCGCCAGCAGCTTGGAAGGAAGCGAAGAGACCCAGTACTTC. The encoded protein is CASSLEGSEETQYF. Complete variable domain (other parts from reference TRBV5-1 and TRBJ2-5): KAGVTQTPRYLIKTRGQQVTLSCSPISGHRSVSWYQQTPGQGLQFLFEYFSETQRNKGNFPGRFSGRQFSNSRSEMNVSTLELGDSALYLCASSLEGSEETQYFGPGTRLLVL.